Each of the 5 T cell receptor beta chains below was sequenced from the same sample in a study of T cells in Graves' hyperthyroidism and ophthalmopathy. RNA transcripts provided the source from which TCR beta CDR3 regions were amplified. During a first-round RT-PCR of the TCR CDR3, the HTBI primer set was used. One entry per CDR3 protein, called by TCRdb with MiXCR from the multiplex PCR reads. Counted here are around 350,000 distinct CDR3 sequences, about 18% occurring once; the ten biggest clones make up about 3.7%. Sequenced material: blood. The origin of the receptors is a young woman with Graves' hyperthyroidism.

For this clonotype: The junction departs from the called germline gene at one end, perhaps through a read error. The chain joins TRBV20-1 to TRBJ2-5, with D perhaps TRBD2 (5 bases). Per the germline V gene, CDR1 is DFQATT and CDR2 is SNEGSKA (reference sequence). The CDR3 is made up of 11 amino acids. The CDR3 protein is CSAILGGTQYF. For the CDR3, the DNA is TGTAGTGCTATCCTCGGAGGGACCCAGTACTTC.

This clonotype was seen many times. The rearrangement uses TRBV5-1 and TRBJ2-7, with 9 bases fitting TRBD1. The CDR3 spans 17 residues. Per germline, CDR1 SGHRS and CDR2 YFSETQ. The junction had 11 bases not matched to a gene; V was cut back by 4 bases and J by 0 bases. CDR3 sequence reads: CASSTLLGQGNSYEQYF. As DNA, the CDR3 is TGCGCCAGCAGCACACTATTGGGACAGGGCAACTCCTACGAGCAGTACTTC.

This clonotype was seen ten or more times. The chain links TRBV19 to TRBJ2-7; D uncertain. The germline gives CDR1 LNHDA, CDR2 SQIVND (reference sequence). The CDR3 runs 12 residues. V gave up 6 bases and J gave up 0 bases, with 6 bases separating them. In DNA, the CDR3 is TGTGCCAGTAGAGAAGTCTCCTACGAGCAGTACTTC. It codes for CASREVSYEQYF.

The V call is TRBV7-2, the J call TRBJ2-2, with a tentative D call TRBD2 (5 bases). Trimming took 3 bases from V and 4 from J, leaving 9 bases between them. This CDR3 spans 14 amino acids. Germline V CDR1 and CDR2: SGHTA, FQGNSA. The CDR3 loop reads CASSFDYFTGELFF. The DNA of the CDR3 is TGTGCCAGCAGCTTTGACTATTTCACCGGGGAGCTGTTTTTT.

The DNA of the CDR3 is TGTGCCAGCAGTTTATCCAGGATTCTGAACCTAGCCGGGGAGCTGTTTTTT. Translating it yields CASSLSRILNLAGELFF. The gene calls are TRBV28 and TRBJ2-2; D remains unclear. The V end lost 1 base, the J end lost 6 bases, and 18 bases lay between the germline ends. Per germline, CDR1 MDHEN and CDR2 SYDVKM. This CDR3 comprises 17 residues. Full variable domain (remainder filled in from reference TRBV28 and TRBJ2-2): DVKVTQSSRYLVKRTGEKVFLECVQDMDHENMFWYRQDPGLGLRLIYFSYDVKMKEKGDIPEGYSVSREKKERFSLILESASTNQTSMYLCASSLSRILNLAGELFFGEGSRLTVL.